This T cell receptor beta chain was found in a study of T cell repertoires in cytomegalovirus infection. Background on the study: Carrying CMV and the relevant HLA type showed in public TCR beta signatures. Study conclusions and caveats: Clonotype analysis showed dominance of the ex vivo response by HLA-C-restricted CMV-specific TCR beta clonotypes. Using cumulative public TCR beta family frequency, the authors identified those who carried CMV together with the relevant HLA.

The length of the CDR3 is 14 residues. Germline-derived CDR1 and CDR2 are SEHNR and FQNEAQ (reference sequence). V gave up 3 bases and J gave up 7 bases, with 14 bases separating them. MiXCR, run by TCRdb on the reads, gives a single entry per CDR3 protein. The sample lists 7,500 to 9,500 distinct CDR3 sequences, 55% seen once, with approximately 73% in the top ten. Concerning this clonotype itself: The antigen is not known.

What was sequenced was PBMCs, sequenced either directly or after in vitro stimulation (not recorded which). The chain uses TRBV7-9 and TRBJ2-3; perhaps TRBD2 as D (5 bases). This clonotype was sampled from a human donor in good health (CMV status not recorded). Some clones in this sample may be carry-over from other donors' samples. CDR3 DNA sequence: TGTGCCAGCAGCTTTGAGCGGATAGCCCATACGCAGTATTTT. It codes for CASSFERIAHTQYF. The variable domain in full, with the rest retrieved from reference TRBV7-9 and TRBJ2-3, is DTGVSQNPRHKITKRGQNVTFRCDPISEHNRLYWYRQTLGQGPEFLTYFQNEAQLEKSRLLSDRFSAERPKGSFSTLEIQRTEQGDSAMYLCASSFERIAHTQYFGPGTRLTVL.